Each of the 19 T cell receptor beta chains below was sequenced from the same sample in a study of T cells in localized non-small cell lung cancer. TCRdb's copy holds only in-frame clones and misses some; the assay was immunoSEQ multiplex PCR. The sample consists of about 55,000 clones, approximately 83% of them appearing once. The material was peripheral blood mononuclear cells, obtained before any cancer treatment. These receptors all come from a man aged 40-75 years with stage III lung adenocarcinoma.

This clone was seen only a few times. The rearrangement uses TRBV14 and TRBJ1-1, with D possibly matching TRBD1 (5 bases). The CDR3 length is 14 residues. Trimming took 0 bases from V and 12 from J, leaving 17 bases between them. CDR1 and CDR2 (germline): SGHDN, FVKESK. The CDR3 loop reads CASSQDGAGGRPFF. The CDR3 DNA follows: TGTGCCAGCAGCCAAGATGGGGCGGGTGGGAGGCCTTTCTTT.

The V and J genes are TRBV7-9 and TRBJ2-7, with a possible D match to TRBD2 (5 bases). The CDR3 has 12 residues. Trimming removed 5 bases from V and 1 base from J, with 6 bases in between. CDR1 is SEHNR and CDR2 is FQNEAQ in the germline V gene (reference sequence). CDR3 bases: TGTGCCAGCAGCCGGGGATCCTACGAGCAGTACTTC. This translates into CASSRGSYEQYF.

The chain couples TRBV18 to TRBJ2-2; 9 bases align to TRBD1. Germline CDR1 and CDR2: KGHSH and LQKENI. V shed 6 bases and J 4 bases; nucleotides not matched to a gene: 6. CDR3 length: 15 residues. The DNA of the CDR3 is TGTGCCAGCTCGTCCGGGACAGGGATCACCGGGGAGCTGTTTTTT. Translated: CASSSGTGITGELFF.

This clone was detected only a few times. CDR3 DNA sequence: TGTGCCATCACCTATGACAAGAACACTGAAGCTTTCTTT. The encoded protein is CAITYDKNTEAFF. The chain is built from TRBV10-3 and TRBJ1-1; no firm D call. The V gene lost 7 bases and the J gene lost 1 base, with 10 bases spanning the gap. Germline V gene sequence: CDR1 ENHRY, CDR2 SYGVKD. The CDR3 runs 13 residues.

The CDR3 nucleotides are TGTGCCAGCAGCTTCCGCCCCGGACTAGCGGGGCAAGAGACCCAGTACTTC. It yields the protein CASSFRPGLAGQETQYF. The chain links TRBV5-6 to TRBJ2-5; 12 positions agree with TRBD2. With V trimmed by 2 bases and J by 2 bases, 7 bases remained unmatched. Germline V gene data show CDR1 as SGHDT and CDR2 as YYEEEE. This CDR3 is 17 amino acids long.

The chain joins TRBV19 to TRBJ1-3; unclear D gene. Trimming left V 0 bases short and J 0 bases short, with 6 bases between. This CDR3 has 15 amino acids. CDR1 and CDR2 from the germline V gene are LNHDA and SQIVND (reference sequence). The CDR3 DNA reads as TGTGCCAGTAGTATAGATGCAGTCTCTGGAAACACCATATATTTT. Translation: CASSIDAVSGNTIYF.

V and J are TRBV19 and TRBJ2-3; 8 bases map to TRBD2. There are 17 residues in the CDR3. V lost 4 bases and J lost 0; bases outside the gene matches: 9. From germline, CDR1 is LNHDA and CDR2 SQIVND (reference sequence). CDR3 amino acids: CASSTLSSGASTDTQYF. In nucleotides, the CDR3 is TGTGCCAGTAGTACCCTGAGTAGCGGGGCAAGCACAGATACGCAGTATTTT. The full variable domain, its missing parts supplied by reference TRBV19 and TRBJ2-3, is DGGITQSPKYLFRKEGQNVTLSCEQNLNHDAMYWYRQDPGQGLRLIYYSQIVNDFQKGDIAEGYSVSREKKESFPLTVTSAQKNPTAFYLCASSTLSSGASTDTQYFGPGTRLTVL.

The CDR3 DNA sequence: TGTGCCAGCAGTACCGTCGGGTCGGCCCAGTACTTC. This codes for CASSTVGSAQYF. The rearrangement uses TRBV7-2 and TRBJ2-5; D unclear. The CDR3 is 12 residues long. Trimming removed 6 bases at V and 9 bases at J, with 14 bases between. Per the germline V gene, CDR1 is SGHTA and CDR2 is FQGNSA.

This clone was recorded once. The rearrangement uses TRBV5-5 and TRBJ2-2; D not certain. This CDR3 comprises 14 residues. Trimming cost V 4 bases and J 4 bases, with 11 bases left between them. CDR1 and CDR2 from the germline V gene are SGHKS and YYEKEE (reference sequence). CDR3 region: CASSPSPGTGELFF. The CDR3 DNA reads as TGTGCCAGCAGCCCCTCACCGGGCACCGGGGAGCTGTTTTTT.

V gene TRBV12-5 combines with J gene TRBJ2-3; D remains ambiguous. Germline-derived CDR1 and CDR2 are LGHNT and FRNRAP. The CDR3 length is 11 residues. Trimming took 7 bases from V and 3 from J, leaving 5 bases between them. CDR3 DNA sequence: TGTGCTAGTGTTTCTACAGATACGCAGTATTTT. It translates to CASVSTDTQYF.

This sequence joins TRBV7-2 and TRBJ2-5, with TRBD1 matching 8 bases. Germline V gene sequence: CDR1 SGHTA, CDR2 FQGNSA. CDR3 length: 14 residues. V was clipped by 1 base and J by 5 bases; unmatched bases: 3. The CDR3 protein is CASSLDRGRETQYF. CDR3 sequence (DNA): TGTGCCAGCAGCTTAGACAGGGGGAGGGAGACCCAGTACTTC.

The gene calls are TRBV5-1 and TRBJ2-3, with no clear D. V was clipped by 4 bases and J by 0 bases, with 3 bases between them. CDR1 is SGHRS and CDR2 is YFSETQ in the germline V gene. This CDR3 has 12 residues. The CDR3 region is CASSLSTDTQYF. The CDR3 nucleotides are TGCGCCAGCAGCCTTAGCACAGATACGCAGTATTTT.

CDR3 DNA sequence: TGTGCCAGCAGCTCCCCCGGGGAGCTGTTTTTT. It encodes CASSSPGELFF. V is TRBV5-4 and J is TRBJ2-2; D remains ambiguous. Per the germline V gene, CDR1 is SGHNT and CDR2 is YYREEE (reference sequence). The germline V and J ends were trimmed by 3 bases and 6 bases, with 3 bases remaining between them. There are 11 residues in the CDR3.

The chain is built from TRBV7-4 and TRBJ2-1; tentative D call: TRBD1 (6 bases). V was cut by 6 bases and J by 5 bases, with 14 bases left in between. The CDR3 sequence is 14 residues long. Germline CDR1 and CDR2: SGHVT and SQSDAQ. The CDR3 here is CASRQGPGDNEQFF. The CDR3 nucleotides are TGTGCCAGCAGACAAGGGCCAGGGGACAATGAGCAGTTCTTC. Variable domain in full (rest from reference TRBV7-4 and TRBJ2-1): GAGVSQSPRYKVAKRGRDVALRCDSISGHVTLYWYRQTLGQGSEVLTYSQSDAQRDKSGRPSGRFSAERPERSVSTLKIQRTEQGDSAVYLCASRQGPGDNEQFFGPGTRLTVL.

The chain carries TRBV25-1 and TRBJ1-5, with unresolved D. This CDR3 region has 12 residues. V was clipped by 1 base and J by 10 bases, with 8 bases between them. The V gene's germline CDR1 is MGHDK and CDR2 SYGVNS. The CDR3 DNA reads TGTGCCAGCAGTGAATTGGGGATCCCCCAGCATTTT. Its translation: CASSELGIPQHF.

CDR3 in amino acids: CASSLGGSQVMQYF. The CDR3 bases are TGTGCCAGCAGCTTAGGGGGGAGCCAGGTAATGCAGTATTTT. V is TRBV7-2 and J is TRBJ2-3, with D perhaps given as TRBD1 or TRBD2 (5 bases each). The CDR3 spans 14 residues. Germline V gives CDR1 SGHTA, CDR2 FQGNSA. V dropped 1 base and J dropped 11 bases, with 16 bases sitting between them.

The chain employs TRBV29-1 and TRBJ2-5; 10 nucleotides line up with TRBD1. Germline V gives CDR1 SQVTM, CDR2 ANQGSEA. The CDR3 contains 14 residues. Germline trimming cut 2 bases from V and 5 bases from J; bases unmatched to any gene: 5. As DNA, the CDR3 is TGCAGCGTTGAACGGGACAGGGGATCGGAGACCCAGTACTTC. This encodes CSVERDRGSETQYF.

The chain has TRBV5-1 and TRBJ1-2; TRBD1 agrees at 11 bases. The CDR3 is made up of 15 amino acids. Germline CDR1 SGHRS, CDR2 YFSETQ. The junction had 5 bases not matched to a gene; V was cut back by 4 bases and J by 3 bases. The CDR3 nucleotides are TGCGCCAGCAGCGGACAGGGGGCTGGGGACTATGGCTACACCTTC. Residues: CASSGQGAGDYGYTF.

This chain connects TRBV7-5 to TRBJ1-2; the listed D gene, TRBD1, was not tested against the DNA. TRBV7-5 is shown as a pseudogene. The CDR3 extends over 18 amino acids. Here the CDR3 reads CARSTCSPGQVPNYGYTF. The CDR3 nucleotides are TGTGCCAGAAGCACATGCTCCCCGGGACAGGTCCCTAACTATGGCTACACCTTC.